This is a list of T cell receptor beta chains from one sample in a study of shared clonotypes between healthy human individuals. This table comes from immunoSEQ multiplex PCR, and its TCRdb copy is limited to in-frame clones, with some not included. The sample has roughly 650,000 clones, roughly 97% seen once. Source material: naive CD4+ T cells sorted from blood. The receptors here all came from a woman aged 25-40 years in good health. CDR3s include the opening cysteine and the closing phenylalanine or tryptophan. D genes are given only for firm matches. Size is omitted from some rows. Given values are once, few, many or a class for expanded clones.

CDR3 DNA: TGTGCCAGCAGTTACTCGATAATGGGAGACACTGAAGCTTTCTTT
CDR3 protein: CASSYSIMGDTEAFF
J gene: TRBJ1-1
D gene: .
V gene: TRBV6-5
clone size: .

CDR3 DNA: TGTGCCAGCATCAATAACGGAGGGAACACTGAAGCTTTCTTT
CDR3 protein: CASINNGGNTEAFF
J gene: TRBJ1-1
D gene: .
V gene: TRBV2
clone size: .

CDR3 DNA: TGCGCCAGCAGTTTCCAGGACAGAGACTATGGCTACACCTTC
CDR3 protein: CASSFQDRDYGYTF
J gene: TRBJ1-2
D gene: .
V gene: TRBV10-1
clone size: .

CDR3 DNA: TGCGCCAGCAGTTACAACCTATTCCAAGAGACCCAGTACTTC
CDR3 protein: CASSYNLFQETQYF
J gene: TRBJ2-5
D gene: .
V gene: TRBV5-1
clone size: .

CDR3 DNA: TGTGCCAGCAGCGAATCCTCAAGGATTCAGTACTTC
CDR3 protein: CASSESSRIQYF
J gene: TRBJ2-4
D gene: .
V gene: TRBV13
clone size: .

CDR3 DNA: TGTGCCAGCAGACAGCTAGCGGGAGGACTCTCACAAGAGACCCAGTACTTC
CDR3 protein: CASRQLAGGLSQETQYF
J gene: TRBJ2-5
D gene: TRBD2
V gene: TRBV2
clone size: .

CDR3 DNA: TGTGCCAGTAGACGTACATTCTGGGATCACGGTGGCTACACTTTC
CDR3 protein: CASRRTFWDHGGYTF
J gene: TRBJ1-2
D gene: .
V gene: TRBV19
clone size: .

CDR3 DNA: TGCGCCAGCAGCCAACCCCGCCGCGGGAGCTCCTACAATGAGCAGTTCTTC
CDR3 protein: CASSQPRRGSSYNEQFF
J gene: TRBJ2-1
D gene: TRBD2
V gene: TRBV4-1
clone size: .

CDR3 DNA: TGTGCCAGCAGCTTAGGGCCAGGCGGAATCAATCAGCCCCAGCATTTT
CDR3 protein: CASSLGPGGINQPQHF
J gene: TRBJ1-5
D gene: .
V gene: TRBV7-2
clone size: .

CDR3 DNA: TGTGCCAGCAGCACGACAGGGGGCGATGAAAAACTGTTTTTT
CDR3 protein: CASSTTGGDEKLFF
J gene: TRBJ1-4
D gene: TRBD1
V gene: TRBV7-9
clone size: .

CDR3 DNA: TGTGCCAGCAGTTTGTCCAGCGAGACAATCCCTAATGAAAAACTGTTTTTT
CDR3 protein: CASSLSSETIPNEKLFF
J gene: TRBJ1-4
D gene: .
V gene: TRBV28
clone size: .

CDR3 DNA: TGTGCCAGCGGGCCCGGACAGGGAAACACCGGGGAGCTGTTTTTT
CDR3 protein: CASGPGQGNTGELFF
J gene: TRBJ2-2
D gene: TRBD1
V gene: TRBV5-4
clone size: .

CDR3 DNA: TGTGCCAGCAGCCGACGACGGAACACTGAAGCTTTCTTT
CDR3 protein: CASSRRRNTEAFF
J gene: TRBJ1-1
D gene: .
V gene: TRBV13
clone size: .

CDR3 DNA: TGTGCCAGCAGTGTTAGCGGGAGGACGGAAGAGACCCAGTACTTC
CDR3 protein: CASSVSGRTEETQYF
J gene: TRBJ2-5
D gene: TRBD2
V gene: TRBV2
clone size: few

CDR3 DNA: TGTGCCAGCAGTTTACTGGGACAGGGAAAAAACATTCAGTACTTC
CDR3 protein: CASSLLGQGKNIQYF
J gene: TRBJ2-4
D gene: TRBD1
V gene: TRBV27
clone size: .

CDR3 DNA: TGTGCCATCTCGGCGGGAGCGGCCGGGGAGCTGTTTTTT
CDR3 protein: CAISAGAAGELFF
J gene: TRBJ2-2
D gene: TRBD2
V gene: TRBV10-3
clone size: .

CDR3 DNA: TGTGCCAGCAGTGAACGCAGGTCGGGGGGCACGAACACTGAAGCTTTCTTT
CDR3 protein: CASSERRSGGTNTEAFF
J gene: TRBJ1-1
D gene: .
V gene: TRBV2
clone size: .